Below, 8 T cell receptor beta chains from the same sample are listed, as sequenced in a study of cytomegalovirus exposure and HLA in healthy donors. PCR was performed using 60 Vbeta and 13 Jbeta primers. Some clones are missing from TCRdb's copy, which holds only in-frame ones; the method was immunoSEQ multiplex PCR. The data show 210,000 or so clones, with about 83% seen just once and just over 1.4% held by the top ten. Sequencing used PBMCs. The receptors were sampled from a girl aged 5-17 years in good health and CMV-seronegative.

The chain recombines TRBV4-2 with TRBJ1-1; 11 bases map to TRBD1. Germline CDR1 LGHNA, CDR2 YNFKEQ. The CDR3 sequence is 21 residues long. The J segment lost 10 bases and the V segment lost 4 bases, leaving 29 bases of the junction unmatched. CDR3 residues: CASSRGQGARDLIDNSSAAFF. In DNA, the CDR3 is TGTGCCAGCAGCCGTGGACAGGGGGCGAGGGACCTAATCGACAATTCCTCGGCAGCTTTCTTT.

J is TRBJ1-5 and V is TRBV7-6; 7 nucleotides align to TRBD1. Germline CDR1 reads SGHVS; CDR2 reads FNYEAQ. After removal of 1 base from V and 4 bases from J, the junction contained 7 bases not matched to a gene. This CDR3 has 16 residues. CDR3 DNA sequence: TGTGCCAGCAGCTTAGTTTCCGGGGACAGAAATCAGCCCCAGCATTTT. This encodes CASSLVSGDRNQPQHF.

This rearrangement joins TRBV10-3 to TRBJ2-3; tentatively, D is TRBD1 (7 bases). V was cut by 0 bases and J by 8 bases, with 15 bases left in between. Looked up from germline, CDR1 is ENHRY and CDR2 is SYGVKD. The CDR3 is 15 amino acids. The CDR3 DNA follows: TGTGCCATCAGTGAGTCGGGAGGACAGGTTGTTACGCAGTATTTT. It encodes CAISESGGQVVTQYF.

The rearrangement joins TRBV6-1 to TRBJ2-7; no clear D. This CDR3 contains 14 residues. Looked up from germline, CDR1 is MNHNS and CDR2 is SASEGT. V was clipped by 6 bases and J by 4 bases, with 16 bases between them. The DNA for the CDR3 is TGTGCCAGCAGCACAGTACCACAAACTTACGAGCAGTACTTC. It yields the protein CASSTVPQTYEQYF.

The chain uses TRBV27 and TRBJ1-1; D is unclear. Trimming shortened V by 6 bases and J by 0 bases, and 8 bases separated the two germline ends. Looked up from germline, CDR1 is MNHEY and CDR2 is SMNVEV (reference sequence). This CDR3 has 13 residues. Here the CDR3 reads CASRRTVNTEAFF. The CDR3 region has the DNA TGTGCCAGCAGGCGAACGGTGAACACTGAAGCTTTCTTT.

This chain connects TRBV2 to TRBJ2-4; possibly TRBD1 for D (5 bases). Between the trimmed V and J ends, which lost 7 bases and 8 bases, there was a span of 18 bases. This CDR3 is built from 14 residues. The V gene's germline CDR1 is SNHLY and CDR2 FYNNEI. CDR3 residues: CASNGHTSTYIQYF. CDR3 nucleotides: TGTGCCAGCAACGGACACACCAGTACATACATTCAGTACTTC.

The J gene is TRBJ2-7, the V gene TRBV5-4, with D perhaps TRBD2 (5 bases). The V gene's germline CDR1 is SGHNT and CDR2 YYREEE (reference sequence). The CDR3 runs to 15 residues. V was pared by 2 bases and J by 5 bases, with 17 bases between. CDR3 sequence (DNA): TGTGCCAGCAGCTTATACAGAGAGGGCAACCACGAGCAGTACTTC. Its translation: CASSLYREGNHEQYF.

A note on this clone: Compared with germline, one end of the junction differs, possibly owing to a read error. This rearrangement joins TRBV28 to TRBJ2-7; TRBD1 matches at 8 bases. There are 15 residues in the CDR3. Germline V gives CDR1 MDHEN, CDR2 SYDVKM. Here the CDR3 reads CASRLSAQGAYEQYF. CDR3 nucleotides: TGTGCCAGCAGATTATCGGCACAGGGGGCCTACGAGCAGTACTTC.